These 6 T cell receptor beta chains came from one sample sequenced in a study of T cells in women clearing cervical HPV infection. The table came from immunoSEQ multiplex PCR; TCRdb's copy has only in-frame clones and leaves some out. The repertoire shows over 25,000 clones; the top ten hold around 21%. Material: blood buffy coat. The receptors originated from a woman between 18 and 69 years old with a cervical HPV16 infection that either progressed to CIN3+ or cleared (not recorded which).

The CDR3: CSGARGDPSTDTQYF. The sequenced CDR3 bases are TGCAGCGGCGCCCGCGGGGACCCTAGCACAGATACG. This chain links TRBV29-1 with TRBJ2-3; weak D call: TRBD2 (6 bases). The read ends 3 residues before the CDR3 terminus; that terminus is restored from the germline J gene. V was pared by 7 bases and J by 0 bases, with 17 bases between. In germline, CDR1 is SQVTM, CDR2 ANQGSEA. The CDR3 has 15 amino acids.

On this clone itself: The read stops 3 residues short of the end of the CDR3; the missing end is completed from the germline J gene. The rearrangement uses TRBV2 and TRBJ2-5; 12 bases are a match to TRBD2. The CDR3 sequence is 17 residues long. Germline CDR1 SNHLY, CDR2 FYNNEI. Losses at the gene ends were 7 bases for V and 4 bases for J; bases not matched to a gene: 13. The sequenced CDR3 bases are TGTGCCAGCATCAACGGACTAGCGGGGCCCGCTCGAGAGACC. It codes for CASINGLAGPARET. The CDR3 in its entirety is CASINGLAGPARETQYF.

CDR3 DNA (partial): TGTGCCAGCAGCTTAGGCGGGAGGGCCACGGAGACC. Encoded protein: CASSLGGRATET. The entire CDR3 protein reads CASSLGGRATETQYF. This chain links TRBV11-2 with TRBJ2-5, with TRBD2 matching over 9 bases. The read terminates 3 residues before the CDR3 end, so the remaining end is supplied by the germline J gene. CDR3 length equals 15 residues. J lost 5 bases, V lost 1 base, and 5 bases had no gene match. From germline, CDR1 is SGHAT and CDR2 FQNNGV. The full variable domain, with the rest looked up from reference TRBV11-2 and TRBJ2-5, is EAGVAQSPRYKIIEKRQSVAFWCNPISGHATLYWYQQILGQGPKLLIQFQNNGVVDDSQLPKDRFSAERLKGVDSTLKIQPAKLEDSAVYLCASSLGGRATETQYFGPGTRLLVL.

Concerning this clone itself: The read finishes 3 residues shy of the CDR3 end, and the germline J gene is used to complete it. V is TRBV6-1 and J is TRBJ2-3; D perhaps matches TRBD2 (6 bases). Germline loops: CDR1 MNHNS, CDR2 SASEGT. V was pared by 2 bases and J by 4 bases, with 13 bases between. The CDR3 is 15 amino acids. The part of the CDR3 DNA that was read is TGTGCCAGCAGTGAAAATCCCGGGGGAGCAGATACG. Residues: CASSENPGGADT. The CDR3, in full, reads CASSENPGGADTQYF.

Notes on this clone: The read finishes 3 residues shy of the CDR3 end, and the germline J gene is used to complete it. V usage is TRBV12-3 or TRBV12-4 and J usage is TRBJ2-3; TRBD2 matches at 9 bases. V was pared by 5 bases and J by 4 bases, with 7 bases of the junction left unmatched. The CDR3 consists of 15 residues. CDR3 DNA, as far as it was read: TGTGCCAGCAGTAATCTAGCGGGACGAGCAGATACG. Its protein product is CASSNLAGRADT. The whole CDR3 is CASSNLAGRADTQYF.

In regard to this clone: The CDR3 is cut off 3 residues early in the read; its end comes from the germline J gene. The J gene is TRBJ2-7, the V gene TRBV5-1, with D perhaps TRBD1 (5 bases). V lost 0 bases, J lost 2 bases, and 9 bases lay in between. Looked up from germline, CDR1 is SGHRS and CDR2 is YFSETQ. CDR3 size: 14 residues. CDR3 region: CASSLAQVPYEQYF. CDR3 bases read: TGCGCCAGCAGCTTGGCACAGGTCCCCTACGAG. The variable domain in full, completed from reference TRBV5-1 and TRBJ2-7, reads KAGVTQTPRYLIKTRGQQVTLSCSPISGHRSVSWYQQTPGQGLQFLFEYFSETQRNKGNFPGRFSGRQFSNSRSEMNVSTLELGDSALYLCASSLAQVPYEQYFGPGTRLTVT.